This is a list of T cell receptor beta chains from one sample in a study of CD8 T cells in Susac syndrome. One entry per CDR3 protein results from TCRdb running MiXCR on the immunoSEQ multiplex PCR reads. Of 95,000 to 150,000 distinct CDR3 sequences detected, 85% to 95% appear once; the ten largest clones hold approximately 0.3%. Input material: CD8+ T cells from PBMCs. The receptors were sampled from a human donor with multiple sclerosis. CDR3s include the opening cysteine and the closing phenylalanine or tryptophan. D genes are given only for firm matches. Expanded clones are given a class, and other clones once, few, many or no size at all.

TRBD1,.,TRBV5-6,TRBJ2-7,CASTPRWDRTSYEQYF,TGTGCCAGCACCCCCCGGTGGGACAGAACCTCCTACGAGCAGTACTTC
.,.,TRBV19,TRBJ1-5,CASSIHRRPNQPQHF,TGTGCCAGTAGTATTCATCGACGGCCGAATCAGCCCCAGCATTTT
.,few,TRBV27,TRBJ1-5,CASSLTGINQPQHF,TGTGCCAGCAGTTTAACAGGGATCAATCAGCCCCAGCATTTT
.,few,TRBV11-2,TRBJ2-3,CASLRWGDTQYF,TGTGCCAGCCTAAGATGGGGGGATACGCAGTATTTT
TRBD1,.,TRBV28,TRBJ2-7,CASSPNRGDSSYEQYF,TGTGCCAGCAGTCCCAACAGGGGCGATAGCTCCTACGAGCAGTACTTC
.,.,TRBV20-1,TRBJ2-5,CSADPEGLGQETQYF,TGCAGTGCTGACCCGGAGGGGCTGGGGCAAGAGACCCAGTACTTC
.,.,TRBV29-1,TRBJ2-1,CSVEVNEQFF,TGCAGCGTTGAAGTCAATGAGCAGTTCTTC
TRBD1,.,TRBV27,TRBJ1-2,CATRTGELGYTF,TGTGCCACCAGGACAGGGGAGCTTGGCTACACCTTC
.,.,TRBV12-3/TRBV12-4,TRBJ1-2,CASSFTSRWTLILNYGYTF,TGTGCCAGCAGTTTCACATCGCGGTGGACACTGATTTTAAACTATGGCTACACCTTC
TRBD1,few,TRBV12-3/TRBV12-4,TRBJ1-5,CASSPRQGDQPQHF,TGTGCCAGCAGTCCCCGACAGGGTGATCAGCCCCAGCATTTT
.,.,TRBV5-1,TRBJ2-3,CASSAWTPGTDTQYF,TGCGCCAGCAGCGCCTGGACCCCCGGGACAGATACGCAGTATTTT
.,.,TRBV21-1,TRBJ2-1,CASSKDEQFF,TGTGCCAGCAGCAAAGATGAGCAGTTCTTC
.,.,TRBV29-1,TRBJ1-2,CSVEYGGDYGYTF,TGCAGCGTTGAATATGGTGGAGACTATGGCTACACCTTC
.,few,TRBV20-1,TRBJ1-5,CSARVPGRVSNQPQHF,TGCAGTGCTAGAGTCCCGGGACGGGTTAGCAATCAGCCCCAGCATTTT
.,once,TRBV4-2,TRBJ1-1,CASSQDPTGGMNTEAFF,TGTGCCAGCAGCCAAGACCCGACAGGCGGCATGAACACTGAAGCTTTCTTT
.,.,TRBV7-9,TRBJ1-1,CASSPGEGIAAFF,TGTGCCAGCAGCCCAGGGGAGGGAATAGCGGCTTTCTTT
.,.,TRBV10-1,TRBJ2-7,CASSGAGLPLEQYF,TGCGCCAGCAGTGGGGCCGGGCTCCCTCTCGAGCAGTACTTC
.,.,TRBV7-9,TRBJ2-5,CASSTRVSSGQTQYF,TGTGCCAGCAGCACCAGAGTTTCGAGTGGTCAGACCCAGTACTTC
.,.,TRBV12-3/TRBV12-4,TRBJ2-2,CASSLANSWGDTGELFF,TGTGCCAGCAGTTTAGCGAACAGTTGGGGGGACACCGGGGAGCTGTTTTTT
TRBD2,.,TRBV6-2/TRBV6-3,TRBJ2-1,CASSPGLAGVYEQFF,TGTGCCAGCAGTCCTGGACTAGCGGGAGTATATGAGCAGTTCTTC
TRBD2,.,TRBV4-1,TRBJ2-1,CASSQEIYGLGTGASYNEQFF,TGCGCCAGCAGCCAAGAGATCTACGGACTAGGGACGGGAGCCTCCTACAATGAGCAGTTCTTC
.,.,TRBV14,TRBJ2-1,CASSQAQWQYLYNEQFF,TGTGCCAGCAGCCAAGCCCAATGGCAGTATCTTTACAATGAGCAGTTCTTC
TRBD1,.,TRBV20-1,TRBJ1-1,CSASADRGDTEAFF,TGCAGTGCTAGCGCGGACAGGGGGGACACTGAAGCTTTCTTT
.,.,TRBV19,TRBJ1-5,CASEDNSNQPQHF,TGTGCCAGTGAGGACAACAGCAATCAGCCCCAGCATTTT
.,.,TRBV28,TRBJ1-2,CASSPRGRYGYTF,TGTGCCAGCAGTCCCAGGGGTCGGTATGGCTACACCTTC
.,.,TRBV5-1,TRBJ1-2,CASSGRGAYGYTF,TGCGCCAGCAGTGGCCGGGGGGCCTATGGCTACACCTTC
.,.,TRBV4-1,TRBJ2-7,CASSQDPAGDYEQYF,TGCGCCAGCAGCCAAGATCCCGCAGGGGACTACGAGCAGTACTTC
TRBD1,.,TRBV19,TRBJ2-4,CASSIQGQANIQYF,TGTGCCAGTAGTATCCAGGGACAGGCAAACATTCAGTACTTC
.,.,TRBV9,TRBJ1-2,CASRDNLLDLYTF,TGTGCCAGCAGAGATAACCTTCTTGATCTCTACACCTTC
.,.,TRBV9,TRBJ1-1,CASSATWNTEAFF,TGTGCCAGCAGCGCGACATGGAACACTGAAGCTTTCTTT
TRBD1,.,TRBV5-6,TRBJ1-2,CASTLGSGGWDGYTF,TGTGCCAGCACCCTTGGTTCAGGGGGCTGGGATGGCTACACCTTC
.,once,TRBV7-9,TRBJ1-1,CASSSTQGAVRAFF,TGTGCCAGCAGCTCTACACAGGGTGCCGTGCGAGCTTTCTTT
TRBD1,.,TRBV7-2,TRBJ1-5,CASSSTGQGHLAQHF,TGTGCCAGCAGCTCAACGGGACAGGGGCATTTGGCCCAGCATTTT
.,.,TRBV27,TRBJ1-5,CASSSFLHSNQPQHF,TGTGCCAGCAGTTCTTTCCTCCATAGCAATCAGCCCCAGCATTTT
.,.,TRBV6-1,TRBJ1-1,CASSEQDRMNTEAFF,TGTGCCAGCAGTGAGCAGGACAGAATGAACACTGAAGCTTTCTTT
.,.,TRBV5-6,TRBJ1-6,CASSIVGTDYNSPLHF,TGTGCCAGCAGCATCGTGGGGACGGACTATAATTCACCCCTCCACTTT
.,few,TRBV2,TRBJ2-2,CASSGRDDTGELFF,TGTGCCAGCAGTGGCAGGGACGATACCGGGGAGCTGTTTTTT
.,.,TRBV4-1,TRBJ1-3,CASSQASSGNTIYF,TGCGCCAGCAGCCAAGCCAGCTCTGGAAACACCATATATTTT
TRBD1,.,TRBV2,TRBJ1-5,CASSQRGRSQPQHF,TGTGCCAGCAGCCAAAGGGGGCGCAGTCAGCCCCAGCATTTT
.,.,TRBV27,TRBJ1-5,CASSPLGGGQPQHF,TGTGCCAGCAGTCCCCTTGGAGGGGGTCAGCCCCAGCATTTT
.,.,TRBV6-5,TRBJ1-1,CASRMGGGEAFF,TGTGCCAGCAGAATGGGTGGCGGTGAAGCTTTCTTT
TRBD2,.,TRBV28,TRBJ2-3,CASTASGRTDTQYF,TGTGCCAGCACTGCTAGCGGGCGCACAGATACGCAGTATTTT
.,.,TRBV2,TRBJ2-1,CASSERDSSYNEQFF,TGTGCCAGCAGTGAAAGGGACTCCTCCTACAATGAGCAGTTCTTC
.,.,TRBV9,TRBJ2-2,CASSADGSGELFF,TGTGCCAGCAGCGCGGATGGGTCCGGGGAGCTGTTTTTT
.,few,TRBV5-4,TRBJ2-1,CASSSIRDADNEQFF,TGTGCCAGCAGCTCGATCCGGGACGCCGACAATGAGCAGTTCTTC
.,.,TRBV9,TRBJ1-2,CASSVGGSQNYGYTF,TGTGCCAGCAGCGTAGGCGGCAGCCAAAACTATGGCTACACCTTC
TRBD1,.,TRBV7-9,TRBJ2-7,CASTPGTAYEQYF,TGTGCCAGCACCCCCGGGACAGCCTACGAGCAGTACTTC
TRBD1,.,TRBV13,TRBJ2-2,CASSTGQGYGGELFF,TGTGCCAGCAGCACCGGACAGGGATATGGCGGGGAGCTGTTTTTT
TRBD2,.,TRBV19,TRBJ2-1,CASSDSGVSYNEQFF,TGTGCCAGTAGTGATAGCGGGGTCTCCTACAATGAGCAGTTCTTC
.,.,TRBV20-1,TRBJ1-5,CSARDSPLGPIFNQPQHF,TGCAGTGCTAGAGATTCTCCCCTTGGACCTATTTTCAATCAGCCCCAGCATTTT
TRBD1,.,TRBV20-1,TRBJ2-4,CSARSLTGTAAKNIQYF,TGCAGTGCTAGATCCTTGACAGGGACGGCAGCCAAAAACATTCAGTACTTC
.,.,TRBV28,TRBJ2-6,CASTSSEEGGFGANVLTF,TGTGCCAGCACCTCTTCGGAGGAGGGGGGGTTCGGGGCCAACGTCCTGACTTTC
.,.,TRBV29-1,TRBJ2-5,CSVEGRGTIQETQYF,TGCAGCGTTGAAGGCAGGGGAACGATCCAAGAGACCCAGTACTTC
.,.,TRBV7-9,TRBJ1-3,CASSSPGSSGNTIYF,TGTGCCAGCAGCTCTCCGGGAAGCTCTGGAAACACCATATATTTT
TRBD2,once,TRBV3-1,TRBJ2-3,CASSHEREGTDTQYF,TGTGCCAGCAGCCACGAGCGGGAAGGCACAGATACGCAGTATTTT
TRBD2,.,TRBV29-1,TRBJ2-5,CSVEETSGGAGYQETQYF,TGCAGCGTTGAAGAGACTAGCGGGGGGGCCGGGTACCAAGAGACCCAGTACTTC
.,once,TRBV24-1,TRBJ1-2,CATSDSGLGTGYTF,TGTGCCACCAGTGATTCAGGTCTCGGTACTGGCTACACCTTC